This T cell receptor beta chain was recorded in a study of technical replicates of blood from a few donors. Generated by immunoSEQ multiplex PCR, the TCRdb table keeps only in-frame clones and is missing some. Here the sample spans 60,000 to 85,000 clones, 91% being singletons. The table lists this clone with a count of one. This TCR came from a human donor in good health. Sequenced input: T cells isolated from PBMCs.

CDR3 nucleotides: TGCGCCAGCAGCCTTTTAGCGGGCCCGTCCTACAATGAGCAGTTCTTC. This translates into CASSLLAGPSYNEQFF. V gene TRBV4-1 combines with J gene TRBJ2-1; 7 bases align to TRBD2. Germline assignment: CDR1 MGHRA and CDR2 YSYEKL. V was clipped by 4 bases and J by 1 base; unmatched bases: 7. The length of the CDR3 is 16 residues.